This T cell receptor (beta chain) stems from a study of post-analysis software for immune sequencing data. General study results and limits: Roughly 5 TRBV segments occurring more often in patients than controls included TRBV5-6, TRBV5-1 and TRBV20-1.

This clonotype has a count of ten or more. Its antigen is undetermined. The CDR3 length is 14 residues. Between the trimmed V and J ends, which lost 3 bases and 6 bases, there was a span of 16 bases. Germline V gene sequence: CDR1 SQVTM, CDR2 ANQGSEA. Unique-molecular-identifier-tagged TCR beta cDNA libraries were used. MiXCR, applied by TCRdb to the PCR reads, yields one record per CDR3 protein. This table has roughly 570,000 distinct CDR3 sequences, around a third appearing once. This chain links TRBV29-1 with TRBJ2-3; perhaps D is TRBD1 or TRBD2 (7 bases each). Specimen: blood. The source is a girl younger than 18 with multiple sclerosis. The CDR3 reads CSVDSTGRGDTQYF. In DNA form, the CDR3 reads TGCAGCGTTGATTCGACAGGGCGGGGGGATACGCAGTATTTT.